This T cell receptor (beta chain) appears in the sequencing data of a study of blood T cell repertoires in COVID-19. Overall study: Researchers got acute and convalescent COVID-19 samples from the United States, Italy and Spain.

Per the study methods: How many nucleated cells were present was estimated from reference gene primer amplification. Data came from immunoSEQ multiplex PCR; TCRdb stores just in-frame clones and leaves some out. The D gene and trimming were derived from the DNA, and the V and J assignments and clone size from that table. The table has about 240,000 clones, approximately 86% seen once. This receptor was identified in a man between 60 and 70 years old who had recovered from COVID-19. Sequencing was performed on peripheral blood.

CDR3 DNA sequence: TGTGCCAGCAGCTTAGGGGCTGCGAGCTATTATGAAAAACTGTTTTTT. Translation: CASSLGAASYYEKLFF. The chain uses TRBV7-8 and TRBJ1-4; unclear D gene. There are 16 residues in the CDR3. Per germline, CDR1 SGHVS and CDR2 FQNEAQ. V lost 1 base to trimming and J lost 6 bases, with 15 bases between them.